This T cell receptor (beta chain) is from a study of cytomegalovirus exposure and HLA in healthy donors. Overall study results and limits: TCR beta sequences reportedly predicted most subjects' HLA-A and HLA-B alleles accurately.

PCR primers comprised 60 Vbeta and 13 Jbeta primers. Repertoires were generated with immunoSEQ multiplex PCR, while TCRdb's copy carries only in-frame clones and drops some. Of about 130,000 clones listed, approximately 82% are singletons. For this clone: The antigen remains undetermined.

The TCR comes from a man in his forties or fifties in good health and CMV-seronegative. The sequenced sample consisted of PBMCs.

The CDR3 coding sequence is TGTGCCAGCAGCTTAAAAGGACTCTGGACCCAGTACTTC. Residues: CASSLKGLWTQYF. V usage is TRBV7-2 and J usage is TRBJ2-5; TRBD2 might be the D (5 bases). Germline V gives CDR1 SGHTA, CDR2 FQGNSA. The V gene lost 2 bases and the J gene lost 7 bases, with 11 bases spanning the gap. The CDR3 contains 13 residues.